This TCR beta chain was profiled in a study of cytomegalovirus exposure and HLA in healthy donors. Trimming removed 5 bases from V and 8 bases from J; junction bases left unmatched: 9. The CDR3 runs to 15 residues. Germline CDR1 and CDR2: SGHTA and FQGTGA. Amplification used 60 Vbeta primers and 13 Jbeta primers. Only in-frame clones appear in the TCRdb table, and some are missing; sequencing was by immunoSEQ multiplex PCR. The table shows some 190,000 clones, with approximately 73% occurring only once. The TCR originated in a woman in her 30s in good health and CMV-seropositive. The chain employs TRBV7-3 and TRBJ2-1, with 10 bases lining up with TRBD1. Material: PBMCs. In nucleotides, the CDR3 is TGTGCCAGCAGCCCCCGGGACAGGGGAATGTATGAGCAGTTCTTC. This encodes CASSPRDRGMYEQFF.